This T cell receptor (beta chain) was recorded in a study of T cell responses to AZD1222 COVID-19 vaccine. The V and J ends lost 5 bases and 2 bases respectively, with 17 bases between them. Germline lookup yields CDR1 SGHRS and CDR2 YFSETQ. The CDR3 is 15 residues long. This table comes from immunoSEQ multiplex PCR, and its TCRdb copy is limited to in-frame clones, with some not included. This table has approximately 94,000 clones, around 90% appearing once. This chain uses TRBV5-1 with TRBJ2-7, with D possibly being TRBD2 (5 bases). The material was peripheral blood, obtained on day 0 of AZD1222 vaccination. This TCR was sampled from an adult in good health. CDR3 coding DNA: TGCGCCAGCAGGGTCGGAACGGGAAGGACCTACGAGCAGTACTTC. Translating gives CASRVGTGRTYEQYF.